The 25 T cell receptor beta chains below all came from one sample that was sequenced in a study of PD-L1 blockade in urothelial cancer. Assay used: immunoSEQ multiplex PCR; TCRdb lists only in-frame clones, some missing. The sample lists 35,000 to 45,000 clones, around 82% occurring once. This sample's time point: pretreatment peripheral blood. The sequencing here drew on PBMCs, taken around atezolizumab (anti-PD-L1) treatment. The receptors derive from a man in his 60s with urothelial cancer.

This clone was seen just once. The chain is built from TRBV4-1 and TRBJ2-3; D gene unclear. CDR3 length: 13 residues. Per germline, CDR1 MGHRA and CDR2 YSYEKL. V lost 0 bases to trimming and J lost 6 bases, with 7 bases between them. CDR3 sequence reads: CASSQDRWDTQYF. The CDR3 bases are TGCGCCAGCAGCCAAGATCGGTGGGATACGCAGTATTTT.

A few counts support this clone. This sequence joins TRBV5-1 and TRBJ2-2, with D possibly matching TRBD1 (5 bases). V lost 2 bases and J 1 base, leaving 9 bases between the germline ends. Germline assignment: CDR1 SGHRS and CDR2 YFSETQ. The CDR3 spans 15 residues. The CDR3 sequence: CASSLGRVNTGELFF. The CDR3 nucleotides are TGCGCCAGCAGCTTAGGCAGGGTGAACACCGGGGAGCTGTTTTTT.

This clone was recorded a few times. In DNA form, the CDR3 reads TGTGCCAGCAGCACTAGCCTGCGGACGGCCAACTCTGGGGCCAACGTCCTGACTTTC. This sequence encodes CASSTSLRTANSGANVLTF. The genes are TRBV7-9 and TRBJ2-6, with D possibly TRBD2 on 6 matching bases. The CDR3 sequence is 19 residues long. Trimming removed 5 bases at V and 0 bases at J, with 20 bases between. In germline, CDR1 is SEHNR, CDR2 FQNEAQ (reference sequence).

This clone has only a few counts. This rearrangement joins TRBV10-3 to TRBJ1-2, with 9 bases identical to TRBD1. V trimming: 8 bases; J trimming: 4 bases; junction bases outside the gene matches: 8. The CDR3 contains 14 residues. Germline V gene data show CDR1 as ENHRY and CDR2 as SYGVKD. CDR3 residues: CAIEPGQGVYGYTF. The CDR3 DNA reads as TGTGCCATCGAGCCGGGACAGGGAGTCTATGGCTACACCTTC.

V is TRBV5-8 and J is TRBJ2-1, with D possibly matching TRBD2 (5 bases). There are 17 residues in the CDR3. Trimming stripped 4 bases from V and 0 bases from J, with 17 bases between. Germline CDR1 and CDR2: SGHTS and YDEGEE. CDR3 amino acids: CASSAVGETSSYNEQFF. DNA of the CDR3: TGTGCCAGCAGCGCCGTTGGGGAAACTAGCTCCTACAATGAGCAGTTCTTC.

The J gene is TRBJ1-6, the V gene TRBV6-5; unclear D gene. V was pared by 2 bases and J by 6 bases, with 5 bases between. Germline values: CDR1 MNHEY, CDR2 SVGAGI. CDR3 length equals 13 residues. CDR3 coding DNA: TGTGCCAGCAGTTACGAGGGTAATTCACCCCTCCACTTT. It encodes CASSYEGNSPLHF.

V usage is TRBV7-3 and J usage is TRBJ1-4; 7 bases fit TRBD1. V lost 4 bases to trimming and J lost 5 bases; unmatched junction nucleotides: 10. This CDR3 has 16 residues. Germline V gives CDR1 SGHTA, CDR2 FQGTGA. CDR3 protein: CASSSRGDRPNEKLFF. In DNA, the CDR3 is TGTGCCAGCAGCTCCCGCGGGGACAGACCGAATGAAAAACTGTTTTTT.

The chain links TRBV2 to TRBJ2-1; D remains ambiguous. The length of the CDR3 is 14 residues. Germline values: CDR1 SNHLY, CDR2 FYNNEI. The ends were cut back, 1 base at V and 4 bases at J, with 8 bases in the middle. Written as DNA, the CDR3 is TGTGCCAGCAGTGAAGTCGGCAGGTACAATGAGCAGTTCTTC. It codes for CASSEVGRYNEQFF. Complete variable domain (other parts from reference TRBV2 and TRBJ2-1): EPEVTQTPSHQVTQMGQEVILRCVPISNHLYFYWYRQILGQKVEFLVSFYNNEISEKSEIFDDQFSVERPDGSNFTLKIRSTKLEDSAMYFCASSEVGRYNEQFFGPGTRLTVL.

This clone was picked up one time. The chain recombines TRBV9 with TRBJ1-1; D not resolved. From germline, CDR1 is SGDLS and CDR2 YYNGEE. Deletions cut 0 bases from V and 3 bases from J, with 6 bases between. The length of the CDR3 is 13 residues. CDR3 amino acids: CASSVVPDTEAFF. In DNA form, the CDR3 reads TGTGCCAGCAGCGTAGTCCCAGACACTGAAGCTTTCTTT.

The chain combines TRBV4-1 with TRBJ1-2, with 8 bases lining up with TRBD1. The CDR3 length is 15 residues. Looked up from germline, CDR1 is MGHRA and CDR2 is YSYEKL. After removal of 4 bases from V and 8 bases from J, the junction contained 12 bases not matched to a gene. This CDR3 reads CASSLSKGDRTGYTF. As DNA, the CDR3 is TGCGCCAGCAGCCTCAGCAAAGGGGACAGGACCGGCTACACCTTC.

This rearrangement joins TRBV7-3 to TRBJ2-2, with D hard to call. Trimming removed 4 bases at V and 1 base at J, with 4 bases between. Germline CDR1 and CDR2: SGHTA and FQGTGA. The CDR3 spans 13 residues. This CDR3 reads CASSSLNTGELFF. CDR3 nucleotides: TGTGCCAGCAGCTCCTTGAACACCGGGGAGCTGTTTTTT.

The chain combines TRBV19 with TRBJ2-2; D is undetermined. V lost 2 bases and J 7 bases, leaving 2 bases between the germline ends. Per germline, CDR1 LNHDA and CDR2 SQIVND (reference sequence). CDR3 length: 11 amino acids. CDR3 DNA sequence: TGTGCCAGTAGTATATACGGGGAGCTGTTTTTT. It codes for CASSIYGELFF.

This clone occurred a few times. The CDR3 is CASSIGRVDGYTF. The CDR3 bases are TGTGCCAGTAGTATCGGCAGGGTCGATGGCTACACCTTC. The chain recombines TRBV19 with TRBJ1-2; TRBD1 might be the D (5 bases). CDR1 LNHDA and CDR2 SQIVND come from the germline V gene (reference sequence). Trimming left V 3 bases short and J 6 bases short, with 11 bases between. This CDR3 spans 13 amino acids. The whole variable domain, filled in from reference TRBV19 and TRBJ1-2, reads DGGITQSPKYLFRKEGQNVTLSCEQNLNHDAMYWYRQDPGQGLRLIYYSQIVNDFQKGDIAEGYSVSREKKESFPLTVTSAQKNPTAFYLCASSIGRVDGYTFGSGTRLTVV.

The gene calls are TRBV7-2 and TRBJ2-3; TRBD1 matches 8 bases. The CDR3 sequence is 14 residues long. Per germline, CDR1 SGHTA and CDR2 FQGNSA. The J segment lost 4 bases and the V segment lost 5 bases, leaving 5 bases of the junction unmatched. CDR3 region: CASSPVDRADTQYF. CDR3 coding DNA: TGTGCCAGCAGCCCCGTGGACAGGGCAGATACGCAGTATTTT. Looking up the rest from reference TRBV7-2 and TRBJ2-3 gives the full variable domain: GAGVSQSPSNKVTEKGKDVELRCDPISGHTALYWYRQSLGQGLEFLIYFQGNSAPDKSGLPSDRFSAERTGGSVSTLTIQRTQQEDSAVYLCASSPVDRADTQYFGPGTRLTVL.

The V gene is TRBV7-3, the J gene TRBJ2-2; D is perhaps TRBD2 (5 bases). Germline CDR1 and CDR2: SGHTA and FQGTGA. V lost 11 bases and J lost 0, with 13 bases in between. The CDR3 is 14 residues long. DNA for the CDR3: TGTGCCTCCGCTTGGGGAGCGAACACCGGGGAGCTGTTTTTT. It encodes CASAWGANTGELFF.

The chain carries TRBV5-1 and TRBJ2-2, with 7 bases that match TRBD1. V was pared by 3 bases and J by 0 bases, with 2 bases of the junction left unmatched. The CDR3 spans 15 residues. CDR1 is SGHRS, CDR2 YFSETQ, per germline. As DNA, the CDR3 is TGCGCCAGCAGCTCCGGACAGGCGAACACCGGGGAGCTGTTTTTT. Its translation is CASSSGQANTGELFF.

The genes are TRBV28 and TRBJ2-5; 8 bases agree with TRBD2. V was pared by 6 bases and J by 5 bases, with 5 bases of the junction left unmatched. Per the germline V gene, CDR1 is MDHEN and CDR2 is SYDVKM. CDR3 length: 13 amino acids. The CDR3 here is CASSGGARETQYF. CDR3 coding DNA: TGTGCCAGCAGCGGGGGGGCCCGCGAGACCCAGTACTTC.

This chain uses TRBV5-4 with TRBJ2-5; 10 positions match TRBD2. The CDR3 is 16 residues long. V was clipped by 0 bases and J by 2 bases; unmatched bases: 4. Looked up from germline, CDR1 is SGHNT and CDR2 is YYREEE (reference sequence). CDR3 in amino acids: CASSLDLAGGQETQYF. The DNA of the CDR3 is TGTGCCAGCAGCTTGGATTTAGCGGGGGGACAAGAGACCCAGTACTTC.

This clone was counted a few times. The DNA of the CDR3 is TGTGCCAGCAGCTTGGGCCTAGCAGCCGAGCAGTACTTC. This codes for CASSLGLAAEQYF. V gene TRBV5-4 combines with J gene TRBJ2-7; D possibly corresponds to TRBD2 (5 bases). V dropped 0 bases and J dropped 6 bases, with 10 bases sitting between them. Germline-derived CDR1 and CDR2 are SGHNT and YYREEE (reference sequence). This CDR3 spans 13 amino acids.

This chain links TRBV5-6 with TRBJ2-1, with a possible D match to TRBD1 (5 bases). The germline V and J ends were trimmed by 2 bases and 5 bases, with 8 bases remaining between them. This CDR3 has 13 residues. Per germline, CDR1 SGHDT and CDR2 YYEEEE. DNA of the CDR3: TGTGCCAGCAGCTTCCTCAGGGACAATGAGCAGTTCTTC. Residues: CASSFLRDNEQFF.

The chain is built from TRBV5-4 and TRBJ2-3; D unresolved. The CDR3 sequence is 17 residues long. Germline lookup yields CDR1 SGHNT and CDR2 YYREEE (reference sequence). Trimming pared 4 bases from V and 0 bases from J, leaving 18 bases between. The CDR3, as DNA: TGTGCCAGCAGCCCCCCGGCGGCTCCTTCTAGCACAGATACGCAGTATTTT. Encoded protein: CASSPPAAPSSTDTQYF. Full variable domain (remainder filled in from reference TRBV5-4 and TRBJ2-3): ETGVTQSPTHLIKTRGQQVTLRCSSQSGHNTVSWYQQALGQGPQFIFQYYREEENGRGNFPPRFSGLQFPNYSSELNVNALELDDSALYLCASSPPAAPSSTDTQYFGPGTRLTVL.

This clone was counted once. V and J are TRBV2 and TRBJ2-5; 7 positions match TRBD2. This CDR3 contains 15 residues. Trimming at V came to 3 bases and at J to 2 bases, leaving 6 bases not matched to a gene. Germline CDR1 and CDR2: SNHLY and FYNNEI. CDR3 protein: CASSDRGAGQETQYF. CDR3 DNA: TGTGCCAGCAGTGACCGGGGAGCGGGGCAAGAGACCCAGTACTTC.

The V and J genes are TRBV2 and TRBJ2-3; D might be TRBD1 (5 bases). V shed 9 bases and J shed 1 base, with 20 bases lying between them. CDR1 is SNHLY and CDR2 is FYNNEI in the germline V gene. The CDR3 covers 16 residues. The CDR3 protein is CASRIGRQGGTDTQYF. For the CDR3, the DNA is TGTGCCAGTCGGATTGGGCGGCAGGGCGGCACAGATACGCAGTATTTT.

This chain joins TRBV7-3 and TRBJ2-3; D ambiguous. The CDR3 contains 12 residues. Trimming removed 4 bases at V and 10 bases at J, with 12 bases between. Germline CDR1 and CDR2: SGHTA and FQGTGA. The CDR3 spells CASSSPPAAQYF. The CDR3, as DNA: TGTGCCAGCAGCTCACCTCCCGCAGCGCAGTATTTT.

The chain joins TRBV28 to TRBJ1-1, with unresolved D. Trimming removed 10 bases at V and 4 bases at J, with 13 bases between. Looked up from germline, CDR1 is MDHEN and CDR2 is SYDVKM. CDR3 length: 12 residues. The CDR3 region has the DNA TGTGCCACCCGAAGGAGTTTCACTGAAGCTTTCTTT. Translated, it gives CATRRSFTEAFF. Combining the CDR3 with reference TRBV28 and TRBJ1-1 gives the whole variable domain DVKVTQSSRYLVKRTGEKVFLECVQDMDHENMFWYRQDPGLGLRLIYFSYDVKMKEKGDIPEGYSVSREKKERFSLILESASTNQTSMYLCATRRSFTEAFFGQGTRLTVV.